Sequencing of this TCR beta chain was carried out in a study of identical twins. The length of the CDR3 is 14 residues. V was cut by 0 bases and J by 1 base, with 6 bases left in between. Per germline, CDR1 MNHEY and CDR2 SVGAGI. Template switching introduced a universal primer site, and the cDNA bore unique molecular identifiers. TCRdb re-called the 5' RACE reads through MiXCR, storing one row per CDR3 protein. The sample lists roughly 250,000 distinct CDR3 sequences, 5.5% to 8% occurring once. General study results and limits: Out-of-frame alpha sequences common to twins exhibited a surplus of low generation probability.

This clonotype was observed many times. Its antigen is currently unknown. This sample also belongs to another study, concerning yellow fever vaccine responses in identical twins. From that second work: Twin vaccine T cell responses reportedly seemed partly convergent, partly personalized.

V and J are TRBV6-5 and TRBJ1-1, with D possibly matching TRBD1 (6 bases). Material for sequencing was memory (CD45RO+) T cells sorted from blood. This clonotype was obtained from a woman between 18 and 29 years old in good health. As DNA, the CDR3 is TGTGCCAGCAGTTACTCGACAGGGAACACTGAAGCTTTCTTT. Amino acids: CASSYSTGNTEAFF.